This is a list of T cell receptor beta chains from one sample in a study of T cells in localized non-small cell lung cancer. Profiling relied on immunoSEQ multiplex PCR, and the TCRdb table lists in-frame clones only, not all of them. The data contain 7,300 or so clones, roughly 45% of them seen just once; the ten biggest clones take up approximately 7.5%. The sample consisted of lung tumor tissue, taken before any cancer treatment. The receptors here all came from a man between 35 and 75 years old with stage III lung adenocarcinoma. The CDR3 runs from the conserved cysteine through the conserved F or W. D genes are given only for firm matches. Part of the rows lack a size; the others show once, few, many or a class for expanded clones.

d_gene | j_gene | v_gene | abundance | CDR3nt | CDR3aa
TRBD1 | TRBJ2-5 | TRBV14 | NA | TGTGCCAGCAGCCCGCCATCAACAGGGGGCCTAGGCATGGGGGAGACCCAGTACTTC | CASSPPSTGGLGMGETQYF
TRBD1 | TRBJ2-5 | TRBV12-5 | NA | TGTGCTAGTGGTCTATCGTCCGGGACAGGGGGCATTGGGGAGACCCAGTACTTC | CASGLSSGTGGIGETQYF
TRBD1 | TRBJ2-7 | TRBV19 | NA | TGTGCCAGTAGTCCAATGGGACAGGTATCCTACGAGCAGTACTTC | CASSPMGQVSYEQYF
TRBD1 | TRBJ2-7 | TRBV29-1 | NA | TGCAGCGCCCAGGTAGGGGGCCACGAGCAGTACTTC | CSAQVGGHEQYF
NA | TRBJ2-1 | TRBV30 | NA | TGTGCCTGGAGTAAAGGCGGAGACAATGAGCAGTTCTTC | CAWSKGGDNEQFF
NA | TRBJ2-1 | TRBV29-1 | NA | TGCAGCGTCGGCTCAGGTTGGGATGAGCAGTTCTTC | CSVGSGWDEQFF
NA | TRBJ2-5 | TRBV9 | NA | TGTGCCAGCAGCGGGTCCTGGAGGGAGACCCAGTACTTC | CASSGSWRETQYF
NA | TRBJ2-7 | TRBV29-1 | NA | TGCAGCGTTGCCCTAGACTCTTACGAGCAGTACTTC | CSVALDSYEQYF
NA | TRBJ1-1 | TRBV18 | NA | TGTGCCAGCTCCTTCAGGGGTGAAGGTGAAGCTTTCTTT | CASSFRGEGEAFF
TRBD2 | TRBJ2-7 | TRBV6-8 | few | TGTGCCAGCAACCAACGGGGGGAGGTCTACGAGCAGTACTTC | CASNQRGEVYEQYF
NA | TRBJ2-3 | TRBV11-3 | medium-sized | TGTGCCAGCAGCTTGTTTAGTAATCAGGATACGCAGTATTTT | CASSLFSNQDTQYF
TRBD1 | TRBJ2-7 | TRBV9 | few | TGTGCCAGCAGCGCGACAGGGGTTGGGGAGCAGTACTTC | CASSATGVGEQYF
TRBD2 | TRBJ2-7 | TRBV6-8 | NA | TGTGCCAGCAGTAATGTAGGACAAGCGGGAAGCGAGCAGTACTTC | CASSNVGQAGSEQYF
TRBD2 | TRBJ2-1 | TRBV15 | NA | TGTGCCACCAGCCCCCGGACTAGCGGGCTCGGCTCCTACAATGAGCAGTTCTTC | CATSPRTSGLGSYNEQFF
NA | TRBJ1-1 | TRBV30 | medium-sized | TGTGCCTGGAGCGGCAGGCCGAACACTGAAGCTTTCTTT | CAWSGRPNTEAFF
NA | TRBJ2-5 | TRBV9 | once | TGTGCCAGCAAAGCGGCCGAAGAGACCCAGTACTTC | CASKAAEETQYF
TRBD1 | TRBJ1-2 | TRBV9 | NA | TGTGCCACGGGACAGGGGGCGGAGTATGGCTACACCTTC | CATGQGAEYGYTF
NA | TRBJ1-5 | TRBV29-1 | NA | TGCAGCGTGCGGGAGTTTGGCAATCAGCCCCAGCATTTT | CSVREFGNQPQHF
TRBD1 | TRBJ1-2 | TRBV2 | NA | TGTGCAGGGGGCGGAGAGTTATCCTATGGCTACACCTTC | CAGGGELSYGYTF
TRBD2 | TRBJ2-1 | TRBV11-3 | medium-sized | TGTGCCAGCAGCCCCGGGGGGAACTTCAACAATGAGCAGTTCTTC | CASSPGGNFNNEQFF
NA | TRBJ1-2 | TRBV29-1 | NA | TGCAGCGTTGAAGCTTTTACAGGGACTGGCTACACCTTC | CSVEAFTGTGYTF
NA | TRBJ1-2 | TRBV28 | NA | TGTGCCAGCAACCGGGTCCAGACCTATGGCTACACCTTC | CASNRVQTYGYTF
TRBD1 | TRBJ2-1 | TRBV11-3 | few | TGTGCCAGCAGCCCAGGGGGAGCCTACAATGAGCAGTTCTTC | CASSPGGAYNEQFF
NA | TRBJ1-1 | TRBV18 | NA | TGTGCCAGCTCACGAGCTGGGGGCAAGGACACTGAAGCTTTCTTT | CASSRAGGKDTEAFF
NA | TRBJ1-5 | TRBV11-3 | medium-sized | TGTGCCAGCAGCTTAGAGGTAACGGGTTATAGCAATCAGCCCCAGCATTTT | CASSLEVTGYSNQPQHF
NA | TRBJ1-1 | TRBV7-2 | few | TGTGCCAGCAGCTCGGATCAGGGGCGCTCAGCTTTCTTT | CASSSDQGRSAFF
NA | TRBJ1-2 | TRBV5-1 | NA | TGCGCCAGCAGCTTGGGAACAGGGAACTATGGCTACACCTTC | CASSLGTGNYGYTF
NA | TRBJ2-5 | TRBV10-3 | NA | TGTGCCATCAGTGAGACTTACCATGAGACCCAGTACTTC | CAISETYHETQYF
NA | TRBJ2-3 | TRBV29-1 | NA | TGCAGCGTTGAAGGGTTACCAGGCCTAAACACAGATACGCAGTATTTT | CSVEGLPGLNTDTQYF
TRBD1 | TRBJ2-3 | TRBV19 | few | TGTGCCAGCCTCGGGACAGGGGGGACAGATACGCAGTATTTT | CASLGTGGTDTQYF
TRBD1 | TRBJ1-4 | TRBV19 | once | TGTGCCAGTAGTATTCCCAGGGGGGAAAAACTGTTTTTT | CASSIPRGEKLFF